This TCR beta chain came from a study of T cell responses to AZD1222 COVID-19 vaccine (dated by TCRdb to the early 2020s). Background on the whole study: AZD1222 recipients given second doses at about 4 weeks or at about 12 weeks were pooled, since spike-specific TCR depth and breadth were not found to differ between the two schedules. A total of 233 trial participants underwent TCR sequencing, of whom nearly 210 had received two doses of AZD1222 and around 25 had received two doses of the MenACWY control vaccine. Enrollment into the trials was organized by age into subgroups of 18-55, 56-69 and 70-plus years, and those subgroups contained roughly 150, 30 and 60 TCR-sequenced participants, respectively. Broader findings and caveats from the paper: After two AZD1222 doses, spike-specific TCR breadth and depth were significantly higher than at day 0 and than in MenACWY recipients. In the small 56-69-year group, the increase in depth fell short of significance, most likely because of low power. Reportedly, almost half of the unique spike-specific TCRs recognized epitopes lying outside the regions that are mutated in the B.1.351 and B.1.1.7 variants. Participants were mostly white British, with more females than males. The authors suggested clonal diversity may have been underestimated. Conclusions about previously exposed vaccinees were limited because only a handful of AZD1222 recipients were SARS-CoV-2 seropositive at baseline. CD4 TCRs associated with the vaccine covered the entire spike protein, and the dominant responses were in regions 160-218 and 743-854. Because no day 14 peak-response samples were available, repertoires were characterized only after the peak T cell response.

Trimming takes 0 bases off V and 1 base off J; junction bases not matched to a gene: 4. Based on the germline V gene, the CDR1 and CDR2 sequences are SGHRS and YFSETQ. The CDR3, from cysteine to phenylalanine, totals 16 residues. Only the CDR3 DNA stays, 48 bases, in frame from base 1. As regards this clone: Its antigen remains unidentified. Base qualities are not at hand, and no much larger clone is one base apart.

The CDR3 regions of human TCRbeta chains were analyzed by immunosequencing. On the study's bioinformatics: Repertoire TCRs were matched against a reference library of SARS-CoV-2-specific TCRs generated with the MIRA antigen-specificity platform. Breadth meant the fraction of unique TCRs that were SARS-CoV-2-associated, whereas depth meant the fraction of total T cells that were SARS-CoV-2-associated. Using the MIRA data, every spike-specific TCR was mapped to the spike region that the TCR reacted to and assigned to either a CD4 or a CD8 class. Log10-transformed breadth and depth values were compared by one-way ANOVA with Sidak's multiple comparisons tests. Here the immuneACCESS table is served through TCRdb, limited to in-frame sequences with V and J called. Missing clones are a known gap in these copies; in checked studies unresolved V genes cover under half, and the rest lacks a known reason. V and J calls and clone size are those listed in that table; D and trimming were worked out from the DNA. A total of 160,000 or so clones appear in this sample, roughly nine tenths of them only once. The ten biggest clones cover 2% to 3% of the sample.

Sample time point, as interpreted from the label and publication: baseline before first vaccination. Vaccinee samples were obtained from the UK trials COV001 and COV002, which included a single-blind randomized controlled phase 2/3 trial of AZD1222 (ChAdOx1 nCoV-19) in healthy adults. For TCRbeta chain sequencing, PBMC samples from trial participants were taken at day 0 and at day 28 after the second dose. The material sequenced was peripheral blood, taken on day 0 of AZD1222 vaccination. The clonotype originates from an adult in good health. Recombination joined TRBV5-1 with TRBJ2-3, with TRBD2 identical over 8 junction bases. The sequence in DNA is TGCGCCAGCAGCTTGGTTCCAGCGGGGGGCACAGATACGCAGTATTTT. This yields the protein CASSLVPAGGTDTQYF.